This TCR beta chain is from a study of T cell responses to AZD1222 COVID-19 vaccine. Produced via immunoSEQ multiplex PCR; TCRdb's table is partial and in-frame only. Counted here are some 200,000 clones, just over 90% occurring once; the ten biggest clones make up nearly 3.5%. This CDR3 contains 19 residues. Material: peripheral blood, obtained 28 days after the second AZD1222 dose. The chain recombines TRBV21-1 with TRBJ2-5; the table's D gene call, TRBD2, was not cross checked with the DNA. TRBV21-1 counts as a pseudogene. This TCR came from an adult who received the AZD1222 COVID-19 vaccine. The CDR3 region is CASSFRTSGTPPAQETQYF. CDR3 sequence (DNA): TGTGCCAGCAGCTTCCGGACTAGCGGGACTCCGCCTGCTCAAGAGACCCAGTACTTC.